These 12 T cell receptor beta chains originate from one sample sequenced in a study of cytotoxic CD8 clonotypes in ibrutinib-treated CLL. TCRdb's table, derived via immunoSEQ multiplex PCR, lists solely in-frame clones and lacks some. The data contain 20,000 to 25,000 clones, roughly 75% of them singletons. The sample in question was PBMCs, obtained before ibrutinib treatment. These receptors all stem from a human donor with chronic lymphocytic leukemia.

The rearrangement joins TRBV29-1 to TRBJ1-2; D gene unclear. The germline CDR1 and CDR2 sequences are SQVTM and ANQGSEA. This CDR3 region has 12 residues. V was pared by 2 bases and J by 6 bases, with 10 bases between. The CDR3 protein is CSVERPADGYTF. Here the CDR3 DNA reads TGCAGCGTTGAAAGGCCGGCGGATGGCTACACCTTC.

The chain joins TRBV25-1 to TRBJ1-2; 7 bases agree with TRBD1. This CDR3 has 17 amino acids. Germline CDR1 MGHDK, CDR2 SYGVNS. J lost 7 bases, V lost 0 bases, and 14 bases had no gene match. The CDR3 spells CASSEYILMTGRTGYTF. The CDR3 region has the DNA TGTGCCAGCAGTGAATATATTCTTATGACAGGGAGGACTGGCTACACCTTC.

This sequence joins TRBV6-6 and TRBJ2-1, with 8 bases aligning to TRBD2. This CDR3 has 15 amino acids. V lost 7 bases to trimming and J lost 4 bases; unmatched junction nucleotides: 9. From germline, CDR1 is MNHNY and CDR2 SVGAGI (reference sequence). The CDR3 region is CASNYGVAGYNEQFF. The CDR3 DNA is TGTGCCAGCAACTACGGAGTAGCGGGGTACAATGAGCAGTTCTTC.

V and J are TRBV6-6 and TRBJ1-1; TRBD1 agrees at 7 bases. The CDR3 spans 14 residues. Germline lookup yields CDR1 MNHNY and CDR2 SVGAGI (reference sequence). The trim removed 2 bases at V and 3 bases at J, leaving 3 bases unmatched. The CDR3: CASSYDRADTEAFF. The CDR3 nucleotides read TGTGCCAGCAGTTACGACAGGGCCGACACTGAAGCTTTCTTT.

This clone was detected only a few times. This chain connects TRBV15 to TRBJ1-2; 8 bases are a match to TRBD1. V lost 8 bases to trimming and J lost 4 bases; unmatched junction nucleotides: 0. The CDR3 covers 11 residues. Germline V lookup: CDR1 LNHNV, CDR2 YYDKDF (reference sequence). The CDR3 nucleotides read TGTGCCACCGGGACAGGCTATGGCTACACCTTC. It translates to CATGTGYGYTF.

This clone appeared a few times. This chain connects TRBV10-2 to TRBJ2-1; either TRBD1 or TRBD2 may fit D (5 bases each). The CDR3 has 16 amino acids. Trimming took 8 bases from V and 0 from J, leaving 17 bases between them. Germline values: CDR1 WSHSY, CDR2 SAAADI. The CDR3 loop reads CASGGRGSSSYNEQFF. In DNA form, the CDR3 reads TGCGCCAGCGGGGGAAGAGGTTCTTCCTCCTACAATGAGCAGTTCTTC.

The gene calls are TRBV30 and TRBJ2-6; a weak D match, TRBD1 (6 bases). CDR1 is GTSNPN, CDR2 SVGIG, per germline (reference sequence). Between the trimmed V and J ends, which lost 0 bases and 8 bases, there was a span of 8 bases. This CDR3 region has 13 residues. The CDR3 region is CAWSVQGSNVLTF. In nucleotides, the CDR3 is TGTGCCTGGAGTGTACAGGGATCCAACGTCCTGACTTTC.

This sequence joins TRBV2 and TRBJ2-7; tentatively, D is TRBD1 (6 bases). This CDR3 has 14 amino acids. Trimming shortened V by 4 bases and J by 5 bases, and 15 bases separated the two germline ends. Germline V gene sequence: CDR1 SNHLY, CDR2 FYNNEI. The CDR3 is CASSVNRAGNEQYF. CDR3 in DNA: TGTGCCAGCAGTGTTAACAGGGCAGGGAACGAGCAGTACTTC.

The V and J genes are TRBV10-2 and TRBJ2-2, with D possibly TRBD1 on 5 matching bases. Trimming left V 8 bases short and J 2 bases short, with 12 bases between. The CDR3 sequence is 14 residues long. CDR1 is WSHSY, CDR2 SAAADI, per germline. The CDR3 DNA reads as TGCGCCAGCGGGGCGCGACTTAACACCGGGGAGCTGTTTTTT. This encodes CASGARLNTGELFF.

CDR3 nucleotides: TGTGCCAGCAGCCTTACAGGGGGCGTTCATGAAAAACTGTTTTTT. Translated: CASSLTGGVHEKLFF. This chain links TRBV11-3 with TRBJ1-4; TRBD1 matches at 9 bases. The trim removed 5 bases at V and 6 bases at J, leaving 7 bases unmatched. Germline lookup yields CDR1 SGHNT and CDR2 YENEEA. The CDR3 is 15 amino acids.

The chain uses TRBV19 and TRBJ2-5; a weak D match, TRBD1 (6 bases). CDR1 is LNHDA and CDR2 is SQIVND in the germline V gene (reference sequence). The CDR3 is made up of 14 amino acids. V lost 6 bases to trimming and J lost 7 bases, with 18 bases between them. The CDR3 DNA reads as TGTGCCAGTAGGATGGGACACCGGACTCGGACCCAGTACTTC. Protein: CASRMGHRTRTQYF.

The J gene is TRBJ2-3, the V gene TRBV6-5; no clear D gene. V lost 2 bases, J lost 10 bases, and 16 bases lay in between. This CDR3 has 14 amino acids. Germline CDR1 and CDR2: MNHEY and SVGAGI. The CDR3 region has the DNA TGTGCCAGCAGTTACGGCAGGCTCAGTAGTCCGCAGTATTTT. It translates to CASSYGRLSSPQYF.